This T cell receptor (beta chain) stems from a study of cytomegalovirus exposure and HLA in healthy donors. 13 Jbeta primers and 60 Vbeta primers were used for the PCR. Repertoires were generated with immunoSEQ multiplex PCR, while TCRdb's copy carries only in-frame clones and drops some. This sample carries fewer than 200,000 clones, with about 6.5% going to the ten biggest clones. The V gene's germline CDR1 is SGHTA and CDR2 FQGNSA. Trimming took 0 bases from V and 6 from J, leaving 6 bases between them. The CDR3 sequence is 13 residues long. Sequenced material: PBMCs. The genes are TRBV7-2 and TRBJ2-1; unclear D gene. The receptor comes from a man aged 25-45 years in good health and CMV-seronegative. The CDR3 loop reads CASSLAGFNEQFF. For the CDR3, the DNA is TGTGCCAGCAGCTTAGCCGGGTTCAATGAGCAGTTCTTC.